One and the same sample provided the 26 T cell receptor beta chains below, sequenced in a study of CD8+ T cells in alopecia areata. Extracted RNA was reverse transcribed into cDNA, the sequencing template. The assay was immunoSEQ multiplex PCR, and TCRdb's table has in-frame clones only and misses some. The sample yields some 180,000 clones, 56% seen once. What was sequenced was CD8+ T cells sorted from blood. The receptors come from a human donor in good health.

The genes are TRBV5-4 and TRBJ2-1; 7 bases match TRBD1. The CDR3 is 15 amino acids. V shed 0 bases, J shed 2 bases, and the junction held 2 bases outside the gene matches. The germline V gene encodes CDR1 SGHNT and CDR2 YYREEE (reference sequence). Here the CDR3 DNA reads TGTGCCAGCAGCTTGGGGACAGGAGCCTACAATGAGCAGTTCTTC. It translates to CASSLGTGAYNEQFF.

The CDR3 region is CAWSVTGATGELFF. The CDR3 coding sequence is TGTGCCTGGAGTGTGACAGGGGCCACCGGGGAGCTGTTTTTT. V and J are TRBV30 and TRBJ2-2, with 8 nucleotides matching TRBD1. After removal of 0 bases from V and 4 bases from J, the junction contained 1 base not matched to a gene. CDR3 length: 14 amino acids. In germline, CDR1 is GTSNPN, CDR2 SVGIG (reference sequence).

This clone occurred a few times. The CDR3 here is CASSQRTGNTGELFF. The CDR3 coding sequence is TGCGCCAGCAGCCAACGGACAGGGAACACCGGGGAGCTGTTTTTT. The chain uses TRBV4-1 and TRBJ2-2; TRBD1 aligns across 7 bases. The trim removed 2 bases at V and 1 base at J, leaving 1 base unmatched. The germline gives CDR1 MGHRA, CDR2 YSYEKL. The CDR3 covers 15 residues.

This rearrangement joins TRBV29-1 to TRBJ2-2; 7 positions match TRBD2. The CDR3 sequence is 13 residues long. CDR1 and CDR2 from the germline V gene are SQVTM and ANQGSEA. V was pared by 3 bases and J by 6 bases, with 4 bases of the junction left unmatched. CDR3 DNA sequence: TGCAGCGTTGATGGACTAGAGGCCGGGGAGCTGTTTTTT. It translates to CSVDGLEAGELFF.

This chain connects TRBV5-1 to TRBJ2-7, with D perhaps TRBD1 (6 bases). The ends were cut back, 0 bases at V and 5 bases at J, with 18 bases in the middle. Germline CDR1 is SGHRS and CDR2 is YFSETQ. CDR3 length: 16 amino acids. As DNA, the CDR3 is TGCGCCAGCAGCTTGGCCTATGACAGGAGGTTCCACGAGCAGTACTTC. The encoded protein is CASSLAYDRRFHEQYF.

V is TRBV7-9 and J is TRBJ2-7; D uncertain. The CDR3 has 11 residues. The germline V gene encodes CDR1 SEHNR and CDR2 FQNEAQ (reference sequence). V was pared by 4 bases and J by 6 bases, with 7 bases between. The CDR3: CASSWVGEQYF. DNA of the CDR3: TGTGCCAGCAGCTGGGTAGGCGAGCAGTACTTC.

This rearrangement joins TRBV19 to TRBJ1-2; 10 positions match TRBD1. J lost 3 bases, V lost 10 bases, and 5 bases had no gene match. Germline V CDR1 and CDR2: LNHDA, SQIVND (reference sequence). CDR3 length: 13 amino acids. The CDR3 DNA is TGTGCCACGGCGACAGGGGGCTACTATGGCTACACCTTC. Its translation is CATATGGYYGYTF.

The V and J genes are TRBV30 and TRBJ2-7, with a tentative D call TRBD1 (6 bases). Germline CDR1 reads GTSNPN; CDR2 reads SVGIG (reference sequence). The CDR3 totals 13 residues. The V gene lost 2 bases and the J gene lost 6 bases, with 14 bases spanning the gap. The DNA for the CDR3 is TGTGCCTGGAGTTTACAACAGGGTAGCGAGCAGTACTTC. Its protein is CAWSLQQGSEQYF.

The chain is built from TRBV13 and TRBJ2-7; TRBD2 aligns across 7 bases. There are 13 residues in the CDR3. CDR1 and CDR2 from the germline V gene are PRHDT and FYEKMQ (reference sequence). Unmatched junction bases numbered 5, after V lost 6 bases and J lost 3 bases. The CDR3 reads CASSPGTNYEQYF. The CDR3 region has the DNA TGTGCCAGCAGTCCCGGGACTAACTACGAGCAGTACTTC.

This chain connects TRBV29-1 to TRBJ2-1; 8 positions match TRBD2. The CDR3 totals 16 residues. V gave up 0 bases and J gave up 2 bases; unmatched junction bases: 6. Germline V gene sequence: CDR1 SQVTM, CDR2 ANQGSEA. Written as DNA, the CDR3 is TGCAGCGTTGAAGACCCGGGGCGGGGGGCCTACAATGAGCAGTTCTTC. This translates into CSVEDPGRGAYNEQFF.

This clone was seen more than once but under ten times. This chain uses TRBV11-2 with TRBJ2-4, with no clear D. With 5 bases removed from V and 13 bases from J, the gap between germline ends came to 15 bases. Per the germline V gene, CDR1 is SGHAT and CDR2 is FQNNGV. The CDR3 loop spans 12 amino acids. The CDR3 bases are TGTGCCAGCAGCCCCTCTAGGGCCCACCAGTACTTC. This sequence encodes CASSPSRAHQYF.

The V call is TRBV19, the J call TRBJ1-2; D unresolved. Per the germline V gene, CDR1 is LNHDA and CDR2 is SQIVND (reference sequence). CDR3 length: 13 amino acids. Trimming stripped 5 bases from V and 4 bases from J, with 11 bases between. Here the CDR3 DNA reads TGTGCCAGTAGTCTCGGACCTCCCTATGGCTACACCTTC. This gives the protein CASSLGPPYGYTF.

V usage is TRBV19 and J usage is TRBJ1-2; no reliable D call. This CDR3 has 12 residues. Trimming pared 1 base from V and 8 bases from J, leaving 8 bases between. Germline V gives CDR1 LNHDA, CDR2 SQIVND (reference sequence). The CDR3 here is CASSIVAGGYTF. In DNA form, the CDR3 reads TGTGCCAGTAGTATAGTAGCGGGAGGCTACACCTTC.

This clone has only a few counts. The V gene is TRBV14, the J gene TRBJ1-2, with D possibly matching TRBD1 (6 bases). The CDR3 is made up of 13 amino acids. CDR1 and CDR2 (germline): SGHDN, FVKESK. V dropped 2 bases and J dropped 4 bases, with 8 bases sitting between them. CDR3 loop: CASSQMTGYGYTF. CDR3 coding DNA: TGTGCCAGCAGCCAAATGACAGGCTATGGCTACACCTTC.

This clone showed up just a few times. The rearrangement uses TRBV27 and TRBJ1-2; weak D call: TRBD1 (5 bases). V lost 0 bases, J lost 6 bases, and 11 bases lay in between. This CDR3 has 14 amino acids. Germline V gene sequence: CDR1 MNHEY, CDR2 SMNVEV (reference sequence). This CDR3 is CASSLSWGSDGYTF. CDR3 coding DNA: TGTGCCAGCAGTTTATCGTGGGGGTCCGATGGCTACACCTTC.

This clone showed up just a few times. The chain links TRBV7-2 to TRBJ1-2; 8 nucleotides match TRBD1. The V and J ends lost 1 base and 6 bases, in that order; junction bases with no gene match: 13. The CDR3 has 17 residues. Germline CDR1 and CDR2: SGHTA and FQGNSA. The CDR3 region is CASSLGSFAGGDDGYTF. CDR3 DNA sequence: TGTGCCAGCAGCTTAGGTTCTTTCGCAGGGGGCGACGATGGCTACACCTTC.

As concerns this clone: The junction shows a germline mismatch at one end, possibly a read error. The chain is built from TRBV5-4 and TRBJ2-5; TRBD1 might be the D (6 bases). CDR3 length: 11 amino acids. CDR1 is SGHNT and CDR2 is YYREEE in the germline V gene (reference sequence). The CDR3, as DNA: TGTGCCAGCAGCTCCGCCCAGGGGCCCAACTTC. Amino acid sequence: CASSSAQGPNF. Full variable domain (missing parts from reference TRBV5-4 and TRBJ2-5): ETGVTQSPTHLIKTRGQQVTLRCSSQSGHNTVSWYQQALGQGPQFIFQYYREEENGRGNFPPRFSGLQFPNYSSELNVNALELDDSALYLCASSSAQGPNFGPGTRLLVL.

The V call is TRBV5-6, the J call TRBJ2-7; maybe TRBD1 (6 bases). The CDR3 loop spans 13 amino acids. Trimming removed 2 bases from V and 2 bases from J, with 8 bases in between. Germline V gene sequence: CDR1 SGHDT, CDR2 YYEEEE. The chain's CDR3 is CASSFRTAYEQYF. The CDR3 coding sequence is TGTGCCAGCAGCTTTCGGACAGCCTACGAGCAGTACTTC.

This sequence joins TRBV4-1 and TRBJ1-5; the match to TRBD1 covers 8 bases. The germline V gene has CDR1 MGHRA and CDR2 YSYEKL. The CDR3 is made up of 18 amino acids. Losses at the gene ends were 3 bases for V and 4 bases for J; bases not matched to a gene: 14. The CDR3, as DNA: TGCGCCAGCAGCCATCAAACCTTCGCAGGGACAGGAAATCAGCCCCAGCATTTT. The encoded protein is CASSHQTFAGTGNQPQHF.

J is TRBJ1-2 and V is TRBV6-5; the match to TRBD1 covers 8 bases. After removal of 6 bases from V and 6 bases from J, the junction contained 12 bases not matched to a gene. Germline V gene data show CDR1 as MNHEY and CDR2 as SVGAGI. The CDR3 sequence is 15 residues long. The chain's CDR3 is CASSNNRGDVDGYTF. As DNA, the CDR3 is TGTGCCAGCAGCAACAACAGGGGGGATGTTGATGGCTACACCTTC.

This chain uses TRBV15 with TRBJ1-3; D unresolved. Germline CDR1 LNHNV, CDR2 YYDKDF (reference sequence). V shed 5 bases and J shed 4 bases, with 9 bases lying between them. The CDR3 extends over 13 amino acids. The CDR3 region has the DNA TGTGCCACCAGCGGGAAGGAAGGAAACACCATATATTTT. Translation gives CATSGKEGNTIYF.

The V call is TRBV5-6, the J call TRBJ2-7, with a tentative D call TRBD2 (6 bases). V lost 0 bases, J lost 0 bases, and 7 bases lay in between. Germline CDR1 reads SGHDT; CDR2 reads YYEEEE. CDR3 length: 14 amino acids. CDR3 region: CASSLVGLSYEQYF. The CDR3 region has the DNA TGTGCCAGCAGCTTGGTGGGACTCTCCTACGAGCAGTACTTC.

This clone was observed a few times. The chain couples TRBV19 to TRBJ1-2; weak D call: TRBD1 (6 bases). CDR1 is LNHDA and CDR2 is SQIVND in the germline V gene (reference sequence). The CDR3 sequence is 15 residues long. Trimming left V 2 bases short and J 8 bases short, with 18 bases between. Written as DNA, the CDR3 is TGTGCCAGTAGTATAAGCCCCACAGGGCAGTACGGCTACACCTTC. This translates into CASSISPTGQYGYTF. Using reference TRBV19 and TRBJ1-2 for the parts outside the CDR3, the full variable domain is DGGITQSPKYLFRKEGQNVTLSCEQNLNHDAMYWYRQDPGQGLRLIYYSQIVNDFQKGDIAEGYSVSREKKESFPLTVTSAQKNPTAFYLCASSISPTGQYGYTFGSGTRLTVV.

There are a few counts of this clone. V usage is TRBV10-3 and J usage is TRBJ1-3; D remains ambiguous. The germline CDR1 and CDR2 sequences are ENHRY and SYGVKD. The V and J ends lost 7 bases and 1 base respectively, with 14 bases between them. This CDR3 contains 15 residues. For the CDR3, the DNA is TGTGCCATCAACGAGACACCGCTATCTGGAAACACCATATATTTT. Translating it yields CAINETPLSGNTIYF.

This rearrangement joins TRBV29-1 to TRBJ1-6; 9 bases fit TRBD1. Germline CDR1 and CDR2: SQVTM and ANQGSEA. The CDR3 has 13 residues. The CDR3 loop is CGAWTGAGSPLHF. CDR3 nucleotide sequence: TGCGGCGCCTGGACAGGGGCTGGATCACCCCTCCACTTT.

This rearrangement joins TRBV6-6 to TRBJ1-1, with D tentatively TRBD1 (5 bases). Germline V gene data show CDR1 as MNHNY and CDR2 as SVGAGI (reference sequence). This CDR3 has 15 amino acids. The V gene lost 0 bases and the J gene lost 3 bases, with 11 bases spanning the gap. The CDR3 nucleotides read TGTGCCAGCAGTTACTCGCCAGGGTCCGACACTGAAGCTTTCTTT. This sequence encodes CASSYSPGSDTEAFF.